Below, one T cell receptor beta chain is given with its context. Antigen specificity is unknown. The CDR3 is 14 amino acids. Trimming removed 5 bases from V and 5 bases from J; junction bases left unmatched: 5. The germline V gene has CDR1 MNHEY and CDR2 SVGAGI. This entry belongs to a study of cytomegalovirus exposure and HLA in healthy donors. Study information: HLA-typed donors contributed around 85 million unique TCRs, which were held in an early data release. Study-wide points: For most TCR beta V segments, an earlier analysis put the productive rate at about 90% or about 30% of the time.

With 60 Vbeta and 13 Jbeta primers, the PCR was carried out. Sequencing used immunoSEQ multiplex PCR; TCRdb keeps in-frame clones, though not all of them. The sample shows fewer than 250,000 clones, over 75% of them seen only once. The J gene is TRBJ2-3, the V gene TRBV6-5, with 9 bases lining up with TRBD2. Sequencing was performed on PBMCs. The sequence came from a girl aged 2-9 years in good health and CMV-seronegative. The CDR3 DNA reads as TGTGCCAGCAGTGGACTAGCGAGGGGAGATACGCAGTATTTT. This codes for CASSGLARGDTQYF.